A single sample gave rise to the 3 T cell receptor beta chains below, sequenced in a study of molecular identifiers for immune sequencing clone quantification. TCRdb called the PCR reads again in MiXCR, with one record for every CDR3 protein. The data contain 80,000 to 130,000 distinct CDR3 sequences, 36% of them singletons. The sequenced sample was naive CD8+ T cells from blood, with Jurkat cell RNA spiked in. As for subset: FACS-sorted CD8+CD4-CCR7+CD45RA+ naive T cells. The source of these receptors is a human donor in good health. Some libraries in this study had Jurkat cell RNA spiked in.

As concerns this clonotype: A junction end diverges from the germline sequence, so it may reflect a read error. The V and J genes are TRBV13 and TRBJ2-1; D is undetermined. Germline loops: CDR1 PRHDT, CDR2 FYEKMQ (reference sequence). The CDR3 is made up of 13 amino acids. CDR3 residues: CASSSFTTDEQLF. In nucleotides, the CDR3 is TGTGCCAGCAGCTCCTTTACGACCGATGAGCAGTTATTC.

This sequence joins TRBV4-3 and TRBJ2-7; D is possibly TRBD2 (5 bases). Germline-derived CDR1 and CDR2 are LGHNA and YSLEER. This CDR3 has 14 residues. The V end was cut by 3 bases, the J end by 6 bases, with 15 bases between. The CDR3 loop reads CASSQRESGCEQYF. CDR3 nucleotides: TGCGCCAGCAGCCAGAGGGAGTCGGGATGCGAGCAGTACTTC.

Of note for this clonotype: This CDR3 is missing its conserved last phenylalanine or tryptophan, likely due to a read error. The CDR3 protein is CASSIFAGAADNQYI. Here the CDR3 DNA reads TGTGCCAGTAGTATATTTGCGGGGGCCGCGGACAATCAGTACATC. The V and J genes are TRBV19 and TRBJ2-4, with TRBD2 as a possible D gene (7 bases). Germline CDR1 is LNHDA and CDR2 is SQIVND (reference sequence). Trimming left V 2 bases short and J 12 bases short, with 20 bases between. This CDR3 spans 15 amino acids.